Only a few counts were recorded for the clone carrying this T cell receptor (beta chain). Its matching antigen is unknown. These data come from a study of cytomegalovirus exposure and HLA in healthy donors. Across the study: Early released data had about 80 million unique TCRs, all coming from HLA-typed donors.

Overall study results and limits: A previous analysis found most TCR beta V segments productive roughly 90% or roughly 30% of the time. Immune exposure was documented only through CMV serostatus.

The CDR3 runs to 14 residues. Trimming pared 6 bases from V and 1 base from J, leaving 11 bases between. Germline V lookup: CDR1 SGHKS, CDR2 YYEKEE (reference sequence). Primers: 60 Vbeta forward and 13 Jbeta reverse. Profiled with immunoSEQ multiplex PCR; TCRdb holds only in-frame clones, not every one. The profile shows fewer than 130,000 clones, approximately 83% of them singletons. The chain is built from TRBV5-5 and TRBJ1-3; D is possibly TRBD1 (5 bases). The sequenced sample consisted of PBMCs. The receptor was derived from a man aged 35 to 55 in good health and CMV-seronegative. DNA of the CDR3: TGTGCCAGCACCCTGGGGGGATCTGGAAACACCATATATTTT. This codes for CASTLGGSGNTIYF.